The T cell receptor (beta chain) under discussion was sequenced for a study of blood T cell repertoires in COVID-19. On the study more broadly: COVID-19 samples from acute and convalescent phases originated in the United States, Italy and Spain. PBMCs, B-cell-depleted T cells, or T cells were the source of the cDNA or gDNA that made up the material.

The authors' processing: The assay estimated nucleated cells by amplifying reference gene primers. Profiled with immunoSEQ multiplex PCR; TCRdb holds only in-frame clones, not every one. V and J calls and clone size are as listed in that table; D and trimming were resolved from the DNA. This sample yields fewer than 450,000 clones, of which 88% are seen a single time; 2% to 2.5% belongs to the top ten. The length of the CDR3 is 15 residues. Germline V gene lookup returns CDR1 LGHDT and CDR2 YNNKEL (reference sequence). The junction had 5 bases not matched to a gene; V was cut back by 4 bases and J by 5 bases.

This receptor was identified in a woman in her 40s with acute COVID-19. The material sequenced was PBMCs or T cells enriched from blood (not recorded which). The chain has TRBV3-1 (or the pseudogene TRBV3-2) and TRBJ1-3; TRBD1 agrees at 10 bases. The CDR3 DNA is TGTGCCAGCAGCCCGGGACAGGGGTTTCGAAACACCATATATTTT. Translation gives CASSPGQGFRNTIYF.